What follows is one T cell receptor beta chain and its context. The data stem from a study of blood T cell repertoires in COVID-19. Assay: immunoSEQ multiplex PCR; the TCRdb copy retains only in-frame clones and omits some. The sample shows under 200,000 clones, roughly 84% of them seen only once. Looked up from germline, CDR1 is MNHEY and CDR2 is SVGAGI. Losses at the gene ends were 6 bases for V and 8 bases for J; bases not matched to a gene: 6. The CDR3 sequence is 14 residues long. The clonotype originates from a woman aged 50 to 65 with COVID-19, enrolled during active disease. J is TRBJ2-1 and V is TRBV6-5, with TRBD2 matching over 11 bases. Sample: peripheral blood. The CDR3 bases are TGTGCCAGCAGGGGGACTAGCGGAGGCGATGAGCAGTTCTTC. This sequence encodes CASRGTSGGDEQFF.